This T cell receptor (beta chain) was profiled in a study of response to subunit inactivated influenza vaccine. TCRdb reprocessed the RT-PCR reads with MiXCR, giving one entry per CDR3 protein. The sample gives about 520,000 distinct CDR3 sequences, about 25% of which show up once; approximately 1.9% is in the top ten. Study-level points and caveats: Each seasonal influenza vaccination recruits few new T cells, the authors suggested.

CDR1 is MNHEY and CDR2 is SVGEGT in the germline V gene. Trimming pared 4 bases from V and 4 bases from J, leaving 13 bases between. CDR3 length: 14 residues. As regards this clonotype: Its cognate antigen is unknown.

The chain has TRBV6-2 or TRBV6-3 and TRBJ1-1, with D uncertain. This receptor was obtained from a man between 45 and 60 years old who received an inactivated influenza vaccine. Sequencing used CD4+ T cells sorted from PBMCs, obtained less than 6 days after vaccination. For the CDR3, the DNA is TGTGCCAGCAGTTCTGGAGGTCTCGTCACTGAAGCTTTCTTT. Amino acids: CASSSGGLVTEAFF.